This T cell receptor beta chain was recorded in a study of CD8+CD57+ T cells in acquired aplastic anemia (dated by TCRdb to 2016 to 2018). Concerning the study at large: On average, sorted CD4+ and CD8+ cells yielded approximately 3 ug of extracted DNA, with a range of roughly 0.18 to 30 ug. CD8+CD57+ expansion was defined as frequency above the mean frequency observed in healthy subjects.

V is clipped by 11 bases and J by 1 base, and the sequence between their germline boundaries is 8 bases long. There are 11 amino acids in the CDR3, from cysteine to phenylalanine inclusive. Only CDR3 DNA is held: 33 bases, read in frame from base 1. CDR1 and CDR2 are drawn from the germline V gene (reference sequence): LNHDA, SQIVND. Flow cytometry had shown CD8+CD57+ cell expansion in the patients selected for sequencing. Severe acquired aplastic anemia was diagnosed in all patients according to International Study of Aplastic Anemia and Agranulocytosis and Camitta criteria. No therapy had been received by the patients at the time of blood sampling. In the study, sorted CD4+ and CD8+ blood T cells from patients with severe aplastic anemia and from healthy subjects underwent deep sequencing of TCR repertoires. In the USA, patient enrollment took place under clinicaltrials.gov protocols 00001620, 01623167, 00001397, 00071045, 00081523 and 00961064. Ficoll-Paque density gradient centrifugation was used to isolate peripheral blood mononuclear cells. Before DNA extraction, CD4+ and CD8+ T cells were sorted by FACS or by magnetic beads.

Overall results and qualifications from the work: No significant difference in CD8+ Simpson's diversity was found between patients and healthy controls (P=0.060). Around 30 CD8+ CDR3 sequences were shared between patients and controls but appeared highly expressed in patients and within their immunodominant clones.

As to this clonotype: What this receptor recognizes is not known. Within one base of it there is no much larger clone, and no base qualities were kept.

Genomic DNA served as template for TCR beta VDJ combination and CDR3 sequence profiling. TCR repertoire sequencing was run on an Illumina HiSeq 2000. The study's processing was this. Repertoire assessment relied on Simpson's diversity index, CDR3 size and DJ length profiles, and TRBV/TRBJ rearrangement plots. Whichever DNA sequence was most abundant in the deep sequencing data was defined as the immunodominant clone. CDR3 amino acid sequences were screened for sharing across subjects and compared with published repertoires and the VDJdb database. TCRdb reprocessing: public reads trimmed at Q25 with fastp, clones called with MiXCR, in-frame beta chains kept. Rows are combined by CDR3 protein, so each entry shows the most common genes and DNA. The V and J calls, along with clone size, are taken from TCRdb and not from the paper's own processing. The sample table records hundreds of thousands of distinct CDR3 sequences; about 50% of these occur just once. Clones ranked in the top ten supply 1% to 1.5% of the sample.

The TCR sequence derives from a human donor with aplastic anemia. Sequencing was carried out using sorted CD4+, CD8+, or CD8+CD57+ T cells (not recorded which) from PBMCs. The rearranged chain carries TRBV19 and TRBJ1-1, with the identity of the D gene unclear. The DNA sequence reads TGTGCCGGTACGGGGAACACTGAAGCTTTCTTT. Its protein is CAGTGNTEAFF.